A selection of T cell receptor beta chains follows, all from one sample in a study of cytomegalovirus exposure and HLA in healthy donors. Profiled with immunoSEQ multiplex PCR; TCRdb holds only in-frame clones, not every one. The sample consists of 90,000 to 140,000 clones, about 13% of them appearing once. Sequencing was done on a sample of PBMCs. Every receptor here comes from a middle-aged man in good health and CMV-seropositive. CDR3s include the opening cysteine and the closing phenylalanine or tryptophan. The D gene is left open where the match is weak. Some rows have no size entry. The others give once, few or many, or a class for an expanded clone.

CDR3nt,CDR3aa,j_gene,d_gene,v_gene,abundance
TGTGCCAGCAATACGGGATTCGCGAACACCGGGGAGCTGTTTTTT,CASNTGFANTGELFF,TRBJ2-2,.,TRBV5-6,few
TGTGCTAGTGGTTTACCCACTGAAGGGGTCTATAGCAATCAGCCCCAGCATTTT,CASGLPTEGVYSNQPQHF,TRBJ1-5,.,TRBV12-5,.
TGCGCCAGCAGCCAAGATCGAGGACAGGCGTACTATGGCTACACCTTC,CASSQDRGQAYYGYTF,TRBJ1-2,TRBD1,TRBV4-3,.
TGTGCCAGCAGTCGTTCCGGGGACACCATATATTTT,CASSRSGDTIYF,TRBJ1-3,.,TRBV6-5,.
TGTGCCAGCTCACCTTCATCCCAAAAACTGTTTTTT,CASSPSSQKLFF,TRBJ1-4,.,TRBV18,.
TGCGCCAGCAGCCAAGATCGTTACACGTACGAGCAGTACTTC,CASSQDRYTYEQYF,TRBJ2-7,.,TRBV4-3,.
TGTGCCAGCAGTTTACCACGGGACTATAATCAGCCCCAGCATTTT,CASSLPRDYNQPQHF,TRBJ1-5,.,TRBV28,few
TGCGCCAGCAGCTCGGACAGCGCGCGGTCTGGAAACACCATATATTTT,CASSSDSARSGNTIYF,TRBJ1-3,.,TRBV5-1,.
TGTGCCAGCAGTCTGACTAGCGGGATCCAAGAGACCCAGTACTTC,CASSLTSGIQETQYF,TRBJ2-5,TRBD2,TRBV6-5,few
TGTGCCAGTAGTACCCGGAAAGGACAGGTTGGCGGGGAAGCTTTCTTT,CASSTRKGQVGGEAFF,TRBJ1-1,TRBD1,TRBV19,.
TGTGCCAGCAGTTTAGGGGACAGGGGGAACACTGAAGCTTTCTTT,CASSLGDRGNTEAFF,TRBJ1-1,TRBD1,TRBV27,few
TGCGCCAGCAGCTTGTACGGACTAGCGGGAGGGGGAGATACGCAGTATTTT,CASSLYGLAGGGDTQYF,TRBJ2-3,TRBD2,TRBV5-1,.
TGTGCCAGCAGCTTCGCTCCAAGACAGGGGGAGACCCAGTACTTC,CASSFAPRQGETQYF,TRBJ2-5,TRBD1,TRBV7-8,few
TGTGCCAGCAGCTTTCCCAGCAGTCCGTTACAGTACGAGCAGTACTTC,CASSFPSSPLQYEQYF,TRBJ2-7,.,TRBV5-6,few
TGTGCCAGCAGCGAGACTAGCGGGATCTCCTACGAGCAGTACTTC,CASSETSGISYEQYF,TRBJ2-7,TRBD2,TRBV5-6,few
TGCAGTGCCCCTGCGGGTGGCTACACCTTC,CSAPAGGYTF,TRBJ1-2,.,TRBV20-1,.
TGTGCCAGTAGTATTACTGGGGCCAACGTCCTGACTTTC,CASSITGANVLTF,TRBJ2-6,.,TRBV19,.
TGTGCCATCAGTGGTACTTCCAGCGGAACCTACGAGCAGTACTTC,CAISGTSSGTYEQYF,TRBJ2-7,.,TRBV10-3,few
TGCGCCAGCAGCCAAGATCCAGGGGTCACCTCTGGAAACACCATATATTTT,CASSQDPGVTSGNTIYF,TRBJ1-3,.,TRBV4-1,few
TGTGCCAGTAGTATAGATGTGGACAGATTCGTCCCGGATCAGCCCCAGCATTTT,CASSIDVDRFVPDQPQHF,TRBJ1-5,.,TRBV19,.
TGCGCCCGCAGCCAAGACGCCGGGACTAGCGGCCCCCGGGAGTACTTC,CARSQDAGTSGPREYF,TRBJ2-5,TRBD2,TRBV4-1,.
TGTGCCAGCAGTATCGGGACTAGCGGGAGTGGCGAGCAGTACTTC,CASSIGTSGSGEQYF,TRBJ2-7,TRBD2,TRBV6-5,few
TGCGCCAGCAGCCAAGGAATTGCCGGGGGGGAGCTGTTTTTT,CASSQGIAGGELFF,TRBJ2-2,.,TRBV4-3,few
TGTGCCAGCAGCTTATGGCGGGAGGGGGCCGGGGAGCTGTTTTTT,CASSLWREGAGELFF,TRBJ2-2,TRBD2,TRBV7-2,.
TGTGCCAGCTCACCGCCGGGGGACACTGAAGCTTTCTTT,CASSPPGDTEAFF,TRBJ1-1,.,TRBV18,.
TGTGCCAGCAGCCCAGACAGGGGGCAATGGGCCTCAAAGTACGAGCAGTACTTC,CASSPDRGQWASKYEQYF,TRBJ2-7,TRBD1,TRBV7-8,.
TGTGCCAGCAGCCCCGGGACATCCCGATCGCCCCAGCATTTT,CASSPGTSRSPQHF,TRBJ1-5,.,TRBV28,.
TGCGCCAGCAGCTTGGGGCTAGCGGGCTGGGGTTCCTACAATGAGCAGTTCTTC,CASSLGLAGWGSYNEQFF,TRBJ2-1,TRBD2,TRBV5-1,.
TGCGCCAGCAGTGTAGAGGGACAGGGGGGGCAGTACTTC,CASSVEGQGGQYF,TRBJ2-7,TRBD1,TRBV10-2,.
TGCGCCAGCAGCTTGGACAGGGATGGCTACACCTTC,CASSLDRDGYTF,TRBJ1-2,.,TRBV5-1,few
TGTGCCAGCAACCGGGACAGCGGGAACACCGGGGAGCTGTTTTTT,CASNRDSGNTGELFF,TRBJ2-2,TRBD1,TRBV6-6,many
TGTGCCAGCAGTTTGGCCGGGACTAGGGGCTTCGGGAGGAACGAGCAGTACTTC,CASSLAGTRGFGRNEQYF,TRBJ2-7,TRBD2,TRBV28,few
TGTGCCAGCAGTTTAATGAGCGGGGGGTACAATGAGCAGTTCTTC,CASSLMSGGYNEQFF,TRBJ2-1,TRBD2,TRBV27,few
TGTGCCAGCAGTCACCGGGACATCGGTTCCTACGAGCAGTACTTC,CASSHRDIGSYEQYF,TRBJ2-7,.,TRBV27,.
TGTGCCAGCAGCTTAGCCCAGGGGTTTGATCAGCCCCAGCATTTT,CASSLAQGFDQPQHF,TRBJ1-5,.,TRBV7-2,.
TGTGCCAGCAGTGAATCAGGGATCTATGGCTACACCTTC,CASSESGIYGYTF,TRBJ1-2,.,TRBV6-1,.
TGCGCCAGCAGCCAAGATGCGGTAGGTAGGCCCCAGCATTTT,CASSQDAVGRPQHF,TRBJ1-5,.,TRBV4-1,.
TGTGCCAGCAGTTTGGGCATCCCTATCGAGCAGTACTTC,CASSLGIPIEQYF,TRBJ2-7,.,TRBV28,.
TGCGCCAGCAGCTCGCGACAGAACCAAGAGACCCAGTACTTC,CASSSRQNQETQYF,TRBJ2-5,.,TRBV5-1,many
TGTGCCAGCAGCCCCCCACTGCGGCAGAGGAACTATGGCTACACCTTC,CASSPPLRQRNYGYTF,TRBJ1-2,.,TRBV7-9,.
TGTGCCAGCAGCCTACAGGGGGCGAATGAAAAACTGTTTTTT,CASSLQGANEKLFF,TRBJ1-4,TRBD1,TRBV28,.
TGCGCCAGCAGCCAAGCTAGCGGGACCTACAATGAGCAGTTCTTC,CASSQASGTYNEQFF,TRBJ2-1,TRBD2,TRBV4-1,.
TGTGCCTGGAGTCCCACAGGGTACGAGCAGTACTTC,CAWSPTGYEQYF,TRBJ2-7,.,TRBV30,.
TGTGCCAGCAGTCGGACAGGGGGCTATAGGACTGAAGCTTTCTTT,CASSRTGGYRTEAFF,TRBJ1-1,TRBD1,TRBV9,few
TGTGCCAGCAGCCAGGGACAGGAGGCTTTCTTT,CASSQGQEAFF,TRBJ1-1,TRBD1,TRBV6-5,.
TGTGCCAGCGGGGCAGGCGGTAGTCAGCCCCAGCATTTT,CASGAGGSQPQHF,TRBJ1-5,.,TRBV10-3,few
TGCGCCAGCAGCCAAGATTGGGGGGTCACAGATACGCAGTATTTT,CASSQDWGVTDTQYF,TRBJ2-3,.,TRBV4-1,.
TGTGCCAGCAGCTTGGATGCCGGAGATACGCAGTATTTT,CASSLDAGDTQYF,TRBJ2-3,.,TRBV5-6,.
TGTGCCAGCAGTCTCAGGGGAACCGGGGAGCTGTTTTTT,CASSLRGTGELFF,TRBJ2-2,.,TRBV27,few
TGTGCCAGCAGCTTAGGGAGTTATGGCTACACCTTC,CASSLGSYGYTF,TRBJ1-2,.,TRBV11-2,.